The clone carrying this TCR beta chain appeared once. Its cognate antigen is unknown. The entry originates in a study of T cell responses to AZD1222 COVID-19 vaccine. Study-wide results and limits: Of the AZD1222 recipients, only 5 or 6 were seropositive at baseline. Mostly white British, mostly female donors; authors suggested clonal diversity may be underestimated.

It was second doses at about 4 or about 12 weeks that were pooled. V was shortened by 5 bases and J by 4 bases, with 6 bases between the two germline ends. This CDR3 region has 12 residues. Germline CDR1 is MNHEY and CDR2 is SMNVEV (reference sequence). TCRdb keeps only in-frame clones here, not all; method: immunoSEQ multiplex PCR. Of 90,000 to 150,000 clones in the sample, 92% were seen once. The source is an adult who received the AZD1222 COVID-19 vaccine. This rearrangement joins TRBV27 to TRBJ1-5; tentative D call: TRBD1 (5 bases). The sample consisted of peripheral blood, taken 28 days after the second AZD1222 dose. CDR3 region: CASSGGNQPQHF. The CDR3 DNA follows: TGTGCCAGCAGTGGGGGTAATCAGCCCCAGCATTTT.